The source of this T cell receptor beta chain is a study of tumor and adjacent non-tumor tissue in lung cancer. As regards this clonotype: Antigen specificity is unknown. Likely a read error: the CDR3 ends without its conserved phenylalanine or tryptophan.

This sample's RNA came from whole unsorted tissue. Three rounds of nested PCR, following a modified ARM-PCR protocol, produced the TCRbeta library. TCRdb re-called the multiplex PCR reads through MiXCR, storing one row per CDR3 protein. The sample lists over 60,000 distinct CDR3 sequences; around 86% were seen once. Study-level points and caveats: TCR diversity was significantly greater in tumor than normal lung tissue.

Per the germline V gene, CDR1 is SGHKS and CDR2 is YYEKEE (reference sequence). Losses at the gene ends were 3 bases for V and 9 bases for J; bases not matched to a gene: 8. CDR3 length: 14 amino acids. J is TRBJ1-1 and V is TRBV5-5; 10 nucleotides agree with TRBD1. The TCR originated in a woman between 45 and 65 years old with non-small cell lung cancer. Sequencing was performed on lung tumor tissue. The CDR3 DNA reads as TGTGCCAGCAGCTGGAGGGACAGGGGAGCTAAAGCTTTCTAT. This sequence encodes CASSWRDRGAKAFY.